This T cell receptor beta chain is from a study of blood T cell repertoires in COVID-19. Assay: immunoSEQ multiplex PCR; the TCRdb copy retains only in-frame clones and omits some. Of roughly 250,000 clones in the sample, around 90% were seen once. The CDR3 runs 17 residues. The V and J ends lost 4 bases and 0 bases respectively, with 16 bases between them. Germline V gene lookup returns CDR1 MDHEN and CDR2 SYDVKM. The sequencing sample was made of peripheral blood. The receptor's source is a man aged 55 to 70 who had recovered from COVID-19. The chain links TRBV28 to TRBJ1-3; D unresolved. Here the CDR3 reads CASSSYGQAYSGNTIYF. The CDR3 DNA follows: TGTGCCAGCAGTTCTTATGGGCAGGCGTACTCTGGAAACACCATATATTTT.